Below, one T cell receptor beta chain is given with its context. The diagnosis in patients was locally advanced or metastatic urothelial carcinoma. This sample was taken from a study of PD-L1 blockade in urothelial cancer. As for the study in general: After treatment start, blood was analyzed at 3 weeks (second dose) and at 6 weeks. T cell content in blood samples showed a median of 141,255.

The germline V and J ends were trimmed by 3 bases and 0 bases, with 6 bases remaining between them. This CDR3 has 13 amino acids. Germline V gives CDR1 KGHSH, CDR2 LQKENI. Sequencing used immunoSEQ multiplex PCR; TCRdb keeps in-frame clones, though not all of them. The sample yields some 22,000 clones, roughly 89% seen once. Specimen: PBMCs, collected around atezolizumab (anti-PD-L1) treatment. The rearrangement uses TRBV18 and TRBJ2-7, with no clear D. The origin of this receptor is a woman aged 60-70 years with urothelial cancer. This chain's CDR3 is CASSPWSSYEQYF. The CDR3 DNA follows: TGTGCCAGCTCACCTTGGAGCTCCTACGAGCAGTACTTC.